This passage covers 7 T cell receptor beta chains from one sample sequenced in a study of blood T cell repertoires in COVID-19. Profiled with immunoSEQ multiplex PCR; TCRdb holds only in-frame clones, not every one. There are 300,000 to 400,000 clones in the sample; approximately 87% occur only once, and approximately 2.4% lies in the top ten. The specimen was peripheral blood. The receptors derive from an older woman with COVID-19, enrolled during active disease.

V usage is TRBV18 and J usage is TRBJ2-7; 7 nucleotides line up with TRBD1. The CDR3 covers 16 residues. Germline CDR1 KGHSH, CDR2 LQKENI. The J segment lost 3 bases and the V segment lost 1 base, leaving 9 bases of the junction unmatched. CDR3 DNA sequence: TGTGCCAGCTCACCACAGAATACAGGGGATGGCTACGAGCAGTACTTC. Protein product: CASSPQNTGDGYEQYF.

The rearrangement joins TRBV12-3 or TRBV12-4 to TRBJ1-2; no firm D call. The CDR3 is 12 residues long. Trimming cost V 3 bases and J 4 bases, with 6 bases left between them. The DNA for the CDR3 is TGTGCCAGCAGTTTCTCCCTCTATGGCTACACCTTC. It encodes CASSFSLYGYTF.

The CDR3 region has the DNA TGCGCCAGTACTACAACGGGGGGGCGCACAGATACGCAGTATTTT. Its translation is CASTTTGGRTDTQYF. The chain combines TRBV5-1 with TRBJ2-3; TRBD2 aligns across 8 bases. V lost 8 bases and J lost 1; bases outside the gene matches: 9. The CDR3 has 15 residues. From germline, CDR1 is SGHRS and CDR2 YFSETQ.

The CDR3 DNA is TGTGCCAGTAGTATCCGGGTTCGAGACTACAATGAGCAGTTCTTC. It translates to CASSIRVRDYNEQFF. The chain combines TRBV19 with TRBJ2-1; no definite D call. The CDR3 is made up of 15 amino acids. The germline V gene encodes CDR1 LNHDA and CDR2 SQIVND (reference sequence). The V end lost 3 bases, the J end lost 3 bases, and 12 bases lay between the germline ends.

The chain couples TRBV10-3 to TRBJ1-3, with D possibly TRBD1 on 6 matching bases. Trimming took 1 base from V and 4 from J, leaving 11 bases between them. The germline V gene encodes CDR1 ENHRY and CDR2 SYGVKD. This CDR3 region has 15 residues. CDR3 nucleotides: TGTGCCATCAGTGAGTACACAGGGCGAGGAAACACCATATATTTT. It codes for CAISEYTGRGNTIYF.

The V call is TRBV7-9, the J call TRBJ1-6; TRBD1 might be the D (6 bases). Per the germline V gene, CDR1 is SEHNR and CDR2 is FQNEAQ (reference sequence). This CDR3 spans 14 amino acids. DNA of the CDR3: TGTGCGTCGGATGGGGGGGCCGTTAATTCACCCCTCCACTTT. Translated: CASDGGAVNSPLHF.

This chain's CDR3 is CASSRGGNTEAFF. CDR3 DNA sequence: TGTGCCAGCAGCCGGGGAGGGAACACTGAAGCTTTCTTT. The chain carries TRBV11-3 and TRBJ1-1, with no clear D. Looked up from germline, CDR1 is SGHNT and CDR2 is YENEEA. Trimming took 5 bases from V and 1 from J, leaving 8 bases between them. This CDR3 has 13 amino acids.